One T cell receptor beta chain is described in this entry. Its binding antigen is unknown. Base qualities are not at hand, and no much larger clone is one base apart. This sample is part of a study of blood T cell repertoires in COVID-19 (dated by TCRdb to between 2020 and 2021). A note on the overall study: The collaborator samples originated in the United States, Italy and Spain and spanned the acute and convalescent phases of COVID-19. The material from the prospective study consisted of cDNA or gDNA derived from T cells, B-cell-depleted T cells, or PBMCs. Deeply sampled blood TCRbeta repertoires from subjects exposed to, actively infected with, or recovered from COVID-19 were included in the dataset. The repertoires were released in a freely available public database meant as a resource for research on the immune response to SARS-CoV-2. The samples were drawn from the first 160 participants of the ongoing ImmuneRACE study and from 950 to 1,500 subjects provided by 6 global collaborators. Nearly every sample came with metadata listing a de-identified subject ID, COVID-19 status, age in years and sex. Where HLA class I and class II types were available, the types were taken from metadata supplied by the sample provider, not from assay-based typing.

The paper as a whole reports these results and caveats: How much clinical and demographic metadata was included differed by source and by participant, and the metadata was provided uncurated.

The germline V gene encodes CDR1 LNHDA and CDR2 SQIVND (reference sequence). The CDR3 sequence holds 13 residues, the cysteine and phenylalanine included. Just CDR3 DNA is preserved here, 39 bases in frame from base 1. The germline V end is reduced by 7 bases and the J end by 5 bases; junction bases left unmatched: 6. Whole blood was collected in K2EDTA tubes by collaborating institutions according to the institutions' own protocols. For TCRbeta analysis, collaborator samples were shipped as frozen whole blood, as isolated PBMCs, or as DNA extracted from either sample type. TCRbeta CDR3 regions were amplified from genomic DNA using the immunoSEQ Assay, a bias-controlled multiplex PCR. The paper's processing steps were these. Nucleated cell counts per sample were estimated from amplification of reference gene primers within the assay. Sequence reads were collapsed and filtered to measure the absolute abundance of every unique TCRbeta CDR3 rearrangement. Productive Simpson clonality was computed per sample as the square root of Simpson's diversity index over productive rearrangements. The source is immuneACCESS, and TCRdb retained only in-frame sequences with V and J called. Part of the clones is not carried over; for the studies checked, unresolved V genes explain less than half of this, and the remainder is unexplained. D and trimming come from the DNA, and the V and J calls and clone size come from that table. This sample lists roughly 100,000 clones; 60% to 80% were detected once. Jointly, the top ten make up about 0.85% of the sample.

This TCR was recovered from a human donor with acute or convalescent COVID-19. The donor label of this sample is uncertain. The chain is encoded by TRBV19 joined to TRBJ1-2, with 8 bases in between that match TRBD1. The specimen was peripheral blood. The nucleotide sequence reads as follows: TGTGCCAGTACCCCAGGGGGCGTGTATGGCTACACCTTC. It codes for CASTPGGVYGYTF.